This T cell receptor beta chain was profiled in a study of human T cells and chemical hapten exposure. The time point denotes: healthy volunteer bleed at 6 weeks. The authors' total RNA extraction used unfractionated whole blood. V lost 1 base, J lost 0 bases, and 6 bases lay in between. The CDR3 runs to 13 residues. CDR1 SQVTM and CDR2 ANQGSEA come from the germline V gene. Under the authors' procedure: Counts of TCRs in each sample centred on a median of about 99,000 and extended from around 25,000 to 690,000. TCRdb redid the calling of the RACE reads with MiXCR, one entry per CDR3 protein. The authors' filters were not applied to this entry. Among approximately 81,000 distinct CDR3 sequences listed, over 8.5% were seen once. This clonotype showed up many times.

Material for sequencing was whole blood. The sequence came from a male donor in good health. Some clones in this sample may be carry-over from other donors' samples. This chain uses TRBV29-1 with TRBJ1-1; the D is unclear. CDR3 loop: CSVEGIMNTEAFF. In DNA, the CDR3 is TGCAGCGTTGAAGGGATCATGAACACTGAAGCTTTCTTT.